The next 32 T cell receptor beta chains were all read from a single sample in a study of blood T cell repertoires in COVID-19. Some clones are missing from TCRdb's copy, which holds only in-frame ones; the method was immunoSEQ multiplex PCR. There are more than 300,000 clones in the sample; roughly 90% occur only once, and approximately 1.8% lies in the top ten. Source material: peripheral blood. These receptors were collected from a woman under 40 with COVID-19, enrolled during active disease.

V usage is TRBV19 and J usage is TRBJ1-5; 9 bases match TRBD1. Germline lookup yields CDR1 LNHDA and CDR2 SQIVND (reference sequence). With 10 bases clipped from V and 4 bases from J, the junction kept 8 bases outside the gene matches. The CDR3 has 14 residues. CDR3 DNA sequence: TGTGCCACCGCAGACAGGGGGGGAAATCAGCCCCAGCATTTT. It encodes CATADRGGNQPQHF. Variable domain in full (rest from reference TRBV19 and TRBJ1-5): DGGITQSPKYLFRKEGQNVTLSCEQNLNHDAMYWYRQDPGQGLRLIYYSQIVNDFQKGDIAEGYSVSREKKESFPLTVTSAQKNPTAFYLCATADRGGNQPQHFGDGTRLSIL.

The chain joins TRBV25-1 to TRBJ2-1, with 11 bases identical to TRBD1. The germline gives CDR1 MGHDK, CDR2 SYGVNS. The CDR3 runs 15 residues. V was pared by 3 bases and J by 2 bases, with 0 bases of the junction left unmatched. The DNA of the CDR3 is TGTGCCAGCAGTGAGGGACAGGGGGCCTACAATGAGCAGTTCTTC. Translated, it gives CASSEGQGAYNEQFF.

This clone was observed a few times. The CDR3 DNA sequence: TGTGCCAGCAGTGGGGCAGGGTGGGTGAACACTGAAGCTTTCTTT. Translation gives CASSGAGWVNTEAFF. V is TRBV2 and J is TRBJ1-1; a weak D match, TRBD1 (5 bases). This CDR3 is built from 15 residues. Germline-derived CDR1 and CDR2 are SNHLY and FYNNEI. V was shortened by 4 bases and J by 0 bases, with 12 bases between the two germline ends.

The CDR3 reads CASSDHSRIMNTEAFF. The CDR3, as DNA: TGTGCCAGCAGTGACCATAGCAGAATCATGAACACTGAAGCTTTCTTT. This chain links TRBV6-4 with TRBJ1-1; no clear D gene. CDR1 and CDR2 (germline): MRHNA, SNTAGT. The CDR3 length is 16 residues. Between the trimmed V and J ends, which lost 2 bases and 0 bases, there was a span of 13 bases.

This chain connects TRBV6-2 or TRBV6-3 to TRBJ2-1; D is unclear. The CDR3 has 12 residues. V gave up 2 bases and J gave up 6 bases, with 5 bases separating them. Looked up from germline, CDR1 is MNHEY and CDR2 is SVGEGT. The CDR3 sequence: CASSYVINEQFF. The CDR3 DNA follows: TGTGCCAGCAGTTACGTAATCAATGAGCAGTTCTTC.

The J gene is TRBJ1-2, the V gene TRBV5-4, with 7 bases identical to TRBD1. Germline assignment: CDR1 SGHNT and CDR2 YYREEE (reference sequence). The CDR3 has 14 amino acids. V lost 2 bases, J lost 3 bases, and 4 bases stayed unmatched. The CDR3 loop is CASSLGTEYYGYTF. CDR3 bases: TGTGCCAGCAGCTTAGGGACAGAATACTATGGCTACACCTTC.

This chain connects TRBV30 to TRBJ2-2, with 11 nucleotides matching TRBD2. The germline CDR1 and CDR2 sequences are GTSNPN and SVGIG (reference sequence). J was trimmed by 6 bases and V by 0 bases; bases with no gene match: 12. The CDR3 runs to 18 residues. CDR3 in amino acids: CAWSVELWTSGWPGELFF. The CDR3 DNA reads as TGTGCCTGGAGTGTAGAGTTGTGGACTAGCGGGTGGCCCGGGGAGCTGTTTTTT.

A single count supports this clone. This sequence joins TRBV2 and TRBJ2-1; 10 bases line up with TRBD1. J gave up 1 base and V 6 bases, and 0 bases lay outside the gene matches. Per germline, CDR1 SNHLY and CDR2 FYNNEI. This CDR3 has 14 residues. CDR3 amino acids: CASRGQGSYNEQFF. DNA for the CDR3: TGTGCCAGCAGGGGACAGGGGTCCTACAATGAGCAGTTCTTC.

This sequence joins TRBV7-8 and TRBJ1-5; 9 nucleotides line up with TRBD1. CDR3 length: 16 amino acids. Trimming cost V 5 bases and J 1 base; bases outside gene matches: 6. Germline lookup yields CDR1 SGHVS and CDR2 FQNEAQ. The CDR3 sequence is CASSPWTGASNQPQHF. In nucleotides, the CDR3 is TGTGCCAGCAGCCCTTGGACAGGGGCCAGCAATCAGCCCCAGCATTTT.

This clone was seen once. V is TRBV29-1 and J is TRBJ2-5, with 9 bases aligning to TRBD2. Germline V lookup: CDR1 SQVTM, CDR2 ANQGSEA. This CDR3 spans 14 amino acids. Germline trimming cut 7 bases from V and 7 bases from J; bases unmatched to any gene: 13. CDR3 loop: CSGDSSGDPGTQYF. DNA for the CDR3: TGCAGCGGAGACTCTAGCGGGGACCCCGGGACCCAGTACTTC.

Points on this clone: An end of the junction differs from the germline gene, which may be a read error. This sequence joins TRBV10-3 and TRBJ1-2, with 11 nucleotides matching TRBD1. Germline-derived CDR1 and CDR2 are ENHRY and SYGVKD. This CDR3 contains 12 residues. CDR3 nucleotides: TGTGCCAGTGGACAGGGGGCACAATGGTACTCCTTC. This translates into CASGQGAQWYSF.

The gene calls are TRBV20-1 and TRBJ1-2; 10 nucleotides align to TRBD1. The CDR3 extends over 11 amino acids. With 7 bases clipped from V and 7 bases from J, the junction kept 3 bases outside the gene matches. Germline CDR1 is DFQATT and CDR2 is SNEGSKA (reference sequence). The CDR3 DNA reads TGCAGTGGGACAGGGGGACTTGGCTACACCTTC. It translates to CSGTGGLGYTF.

This clone was found once. The chain couples TRBV6-5 to TRBJ1-4, with D perhaps matching TRBD1 (6 bases). Trimming left V 7 bases short and J 11 bases short, with 20 bases between. Germline V gives CDR1 MNHEY, CDR2 SVGAGI. The CDR3 has 14 residues. In DNA form, the CDR3 reads TGTGCCAGCATATTAAGTCTAGGGGGAACCAAACTGTTTTTT. This gives the protein CASILSLGGTKLFF.

The chain joins TRBV6-1 to TRBJ1-5, with a weak D call TRBD1 (5 bases). CDR1 is MNHNS and CDR2 is SASEGT in the germline V gene. The V end lost 0 bases, the J end lost 2 bases, and 5 bases lay between the germline ends. The CDR3 totals 14 residues. CDR3 coding DNA: TGTGCCAGCAGTGAAGCAGGGGGCAATCAGCCCCAGCATTTT. This codes for CASSEAGGNQPQHF.

The genes are TRBV27 and TRBJ1-6; a possible D gene is TRBD1 (5 bases). Deletions cut 5 bases from V and 0 bases from J, with 14 bases between. Germline V lookup: CDR1 MNHEY, CDR2 SMNVEV (reference sequence). CDR3 length equals 17 residues. CDR3 amino acids: CASSGTQVTSYNSPLHF. In nucleotides, the CDR3 is TGTGCCAGCAGTGGAACACAGGTGACCTCCTATAATTCACCCCTCCACTTT.

The CDR3 nucleotides are TGTGCCAGCAGCCCTAAAGCGGGGTTTGGCACTGAAGCTTTCTTT. It yields the protein CASSPKAGFGTEAFF. The genes are TRBV9 and TRBJ1-1; D unclear. Germline-derived CDR1 and CDR2 are SGDLS and YYNGEE. The CDR3 is made up of 15 amino acids. The V and J ends lost 4 bases and 4 bases respectively, with 17 bases between them.

The chain joins TRBV28 to TRBJ2-5; TRBD1 matches 7 bases. Per germline, CDR1 MDHEN and CDR2 SYDVKM. J gave up 4 bases and V 6 bases, and 11 bases lay outside the gene matches. The CDR3 totals 15 residues. The CDR3 DNA is TGTGCCAGCAGGGGAGTTAGGGGGCGACGAGAGACCCAGTACTTC. It encodes CASRGVRGRRETQYF.

The V call is TRBV7-2, the J call TRBJ1-2; D is unclear. Germline loops: CDR1 SGHTA, CDR2 FQGNSA. This CDR3 region has 17 residues. With 1 base removed from V and 8 bases from J, the gap between germline ends came to 23 bases. The CDR3 DNA sequence: TGTGCCAGCAGCTTAGATAGCGTTTCAGGTCAAACTATAGGCTACACCTTC. This encodes CASSLDSVSGQTIGYTF.

The chain is built from TRBV6-2 or TRBV6-3 and TRBJ2-7; 7 bases match TRBD2. There are 17 residues in the CDR3. Per the germline V gene, CDR1 is MNHEY and CDR2 is SVGEGT. The junction had 13 bases not matched to a gene; V was cut back by 2 bases and J by 3 bases. DNA for the CDR3: TGTGCCAGCAGTTACCTCCCCCGGCTAGCGGCCCTCTACGAGCAGTACTTC. Amino acid sequence: CASSYLPRLAALYEQYF.

The count of this clone is one. This chain connects TRBV11-2 to TRBJ2-2; 9 bases fit TRBD1. Germline loops: CDR1 SGHAT, CDR2 FQNNGV. V shed 6 bases and J 4 bases; nucleotides not matched to a gene: 9. The CDR3 covers 16 residues. The CDR3 DNA follows: TGTGCCAGCAGAAAACCGGGACAGGGCGTCACCGGGGAGCTGTTTTTT. It encodes CASRKPGQGVTGELFF. The entire variable domain, with the rest obtained from reference TRBV11-2 and TRBJ2-2, is as follows: EAGVAQSPRYKIIEKRQSVAFWCNPISGHATLYWYQQILGQGPKLLIQFQNNGVVDDSQLPKDRFSAERLKGVDSTLKIQPAKLEDSAVYLCASRKPGQGVTGELFFGEGSRLTVL.

The gene calls are TRBV7-9 and TRBJ2-3; 12 bases line up with TRBD2. Germline lookup yields CDR1 SEHNR and CDR2 FQNEAQ (reference sequence). Losses at the gene ends were 0 bases for V and 6 bases for J; bases not matched to a gene: 7. This CDR3 is built from 17 residues. For the CDR3, the DNA is TGTGCCAGCAGCTTAGCGCCGGCTAGCGGGGGGGTTGATACGCAGTATTTT. Its protein product is CASSLAPASGGVDTQYF.

The chain recombines TRBV7-9 with TRBJ2-2, with D tentatively TRBD2 (5 bases). The germline V gene encodes CDR1 SEHNR and CDR2 FQNEAQ (reference sequence). V lost 5 bases to trimming and J lost 0 bases, with 13 bases between them. The CDR3 covers 16 residues. The CDR3 sequence is CASSPRGATNTGELFF. The CDR3 coding sequence is TGTGCCAGCAGCCCACGGGGTGCTACGAACACCGGGGAGCTGTTTTTT.

Note on this clone: Other nucleotide sequences from this sample produce the same CDR3. The V and J genes are TRBV18 and TRBJ1-1; no firm D call. Germline V gene lookup returns CDR1 KGHSH and CDR2 LQKENI. V gave up 2 bases and J gave up 1 base, with 5 bases separating them. The CDR3 is 13 residues long. The chain's CDR3 is CASSPGQNTEAFF. The CDR3 DNA sequence: TGTGCCAGCTCACCAGGGCAGAACACTGAAGCTTTCTTT.

The chain carries TRBV6-5 and TRBJ2-2; D gene uncertain. Germline CDR1 and CDR2: MNHEY and SVGAGI. There are 11 residues in the CDR3. The V and J ends lost 7 bases and 5 bases respectively, with 5 bases between them. This CDR3 is CASKRTGELFF. The CDR3 coding sequence is TGTGCCAGCAAGAGAACCGGGGAGCTGTTTTTT.

The rearrangement uses TRBV4-1 and TRBJ1-4, with no clear D. The CDR3 is 16 amino acids. The V end lost 3 bases, the J end lost 8 bases, and 19 bases lay between the germline ends. Germline V CDR1 and CDR2: MGHRA, YSYEKL. CDR3 DNA sequence: TGCGCCAGCAGCCATCCCAGTGCGGCAGGACTGGAAAAACTGTTTTTT. This encodes CASSHPSAAGLEKLFF.

This chain links TRBV5-5 with TRBJ1-4; 7 nucleotides match TRBD1. This CDR3 region has 15 residues. V was pared by 5 bases and J by 0 bases, with 4 bases of the junction left unmatched. The germline gives CDR1 SGHKS, CDR2 YYEKEE (reference sequence). The CDR3 protein is CASRGTVATNEKLFF. CDR3 coding DNA: TGTGCCAGCAGGGGGACAGTTGCAACTAATGAAAAACTGTTTTTT.

The chain links TRBV18 to TRBJ2-3; a weak D match, TRBD1 (6 bases). V was pared by 4 bases and J by 6 bases, with 20 bases between. The CDR3 totals 16 residues. Germline V gives CDR1 KGHSH, CDR2 LQKENI. This CDR3 is CASSQTGARVWDTQYF. In DNA, the CDR3 is TGTGCCAGCTCACAGACAGGTGCCCGTGTGTGGGATACGCAGTATTTT.

The V call is TRBV5-4, the J call TRBJ2-7; 8 positions agree with TRBD1. Germline CDR1 SGHNT, CDR2 YYREEE (reference sequence). The CDR3 covers 14 residues. V was clipped by 4 bases and J by 0 bases; unmatched bases: 3. The CDR3 sequence is CASSGDRNSYEQYF. The DNA for the CDR3 is TGTGCCAGCAGCGGGGACAGGAACTCCTACGAGCAGTACTTC.

V and J are TRBV29-1 and TRBJ1-1; TRBD1 is a possible D gene (5 bases). The germline V and J ends were trimmed by 0 bases and 0 bases, with 11 bases remaining between them. This CDR3 has 15 residues. Germline CDR1 reads SQVTM; CDR2 reads ANQGSEA. For the CDR3, the DNA is TGCAGCGTTGAAGATAATGGACACCTGAACACTGAAGCTTTCTTT. It translates to CSVEDNGHLNTEAFF.

The CDR3 DNA reads TGTGCCAGCCGAGGACAGGGGAGCAATCAGCCCCAGCATTTT. Amino acids: CASRGQGSNQPQHF. The rearrangement uses TRBV19 and TRBJ1-5; 9 nucleotides align to TRBD1. J lost 1 base, V lost 9 bases, and 4 bases had no gene match. The CDR3 consists of 14 residues. Looked up from germline, CDR1 is LNHDA and CDR2 is SQIVND (reference sequence).

The rearrangement links TRBV2 to TRBJ1-2; no clear D gene. The V gene lost 3 bases and the J gene lost 0 bases, with 14 bases spanning the gap. This CDR3 has 16 amino acids. Germline CDR1 SNHLY, CDR2 FYNNEI. CDR3 DNA sequence: TGTGCCAGCAGTGACCCTGCTAGCTCGGCTAACTATGGCTACACCTTC. It translates to CASSDPASSANYGYTF.

The chain joins TRBV5-1 to TRBJ2-7; 8 bases match TRBD1. Germline-derived CDR1 and CDR2 are SGHRS and YFSETQ. The V segment lost 0 bases and the J segment 5 bases; nucleotides outside the gene matches: 7. The CDR3 length is 15 residues. CDR3 region: CASSLAAGGYNEQYF. The CDR3 DNA is TGCGCCAGCAGCTTGGCGGCAGGGGGCTATAACGAGCAGTACTTC.